These 18 T cell receptor beta chains share one sample of origin, sequenced in a study of response to subunit inactivated influenza vaccine (dated by TCRdb to the late 2010s). Library construction relied on RT-PCR. For sequencing, an Illumina HiSeq 2500 was employed. Using fastp at Q25 and MiXCR, TCRdb reprocessed the public reads and kept productive beta chains. Merged by CDR3 protein, the rows form single entries marked with the most common genes and DNA. The sample profile shows about 570,000 distinct CDR3 sequences; around 11% of them were found once. The top ten hold more than 9.5% of the sample. These same records also appear under a second study, on T cells expressing NK-cell markers. Looking at the second paper: 5'RACE template switching, by which a universal primer site and unique molecular identifiers were added, was used to make TCR beta cDNA libraries.

Sequencing was performed on PBMCs from blood, taken on the day of vaccination. Every receptor here comes from a man aged 45 to 65 who received an inactivated influenza vaccine. Donor details come from another sample of the same person, matched by shared clones.

This clonotype was found a few times. The chain is built from TRBV6-1 and TRBJ2-1; D remains unclear. The CDR3 consists of 15 residues. Germline V lookup: CDR1 MNHNS, CDR2 SASEGT. V shed 3 bases and J shed 12 bases, with 21 bases lying between them. For the CDR3, the DNA is TGTGCCAGCAGTGAGGGTAGCCCTTTCATAACAATGCAGTTCTTC. Translated, it gives CASSEGSPFITMQFF.

CDR3 sequence (DNA): TGTGCCAGCTGCCAGACGGGGACCAATGAGCAGTTCTTC. It yields the protein CASCQTGTNEQFF. The V call is TRBV12-3 or TRBV12-4, the J call TRBJ2-1; possibly TRBD1 or TRBD2 for D (5 bases each). Trimming removed 8 bases from V and 6 bases from J, with 14 bases in between. The CDR3 spans 13 residues.

The chain has TRBV5-1 and TRBJ2-1, with D maybe TRBD1 (5 bases). CDR3 length equals 13 residues. V was shortened by 1 base and J by 9 bases, with 11 bases between the two germline ends. The germline V gene has CDR1 SGHRS and CDR2 YFSETQ. The CDR3 reads CASSLREGAEQFF. CDR3 nucleotide sequence: TGCGCCAGCAGCTTGAGGGAAGGGGCTGAGCAGTTCTTC.

This clonotype has ten or more counts. The genes are TRBV12-3 or TRBV12-4 and TRBJ2-2; TRBD2 matches 13 bases. The CDR3 loop spans 16 amino acids. Trimming at V came to 5 bases and at J to 7 bases, leaving 7 bases not matched to a gene. The CDR3 coding sequence is TGTGCCAGCAGTCTCGGACTAGCGGGAGCATTCGGGGAGCTGTTTTTT. It codes for CASSLGLAGAFGELFF.

The table lists this clonotype with a few counts. The chain links TRBV28 to TRBJ2-2; weak D call: TRBD2 (5 bases). Germline assignment: CDR1 MDHEN and CDR2 SYDVKM. The CDR3 is 16 residues long. V was cut by 4 bases and J by 0 bases, with 12 bases left in between. Here the CDR3 DNA reads TGTGCCAGCAGTTATATAAGCGGTTCGAACACCGGGGAGCTGTTTTTT. Its protein is CASSYISGSNTGELFF.

This clonotype came up many times. The V and J genes are TRBV20-1 and TRBJ1-1, with TRBD1 as a possible D gene (5 bases). The V end lost 4 bases, the J end lost 5 bases, and 14 bases lay between the germline ends. Germline values: CDR1 DFQATT, CDR2 SNEGSKA (reference sequence). The CDR3 totals 13 residues. The CDR3 DNA is TGCAGTGCTATTAGACAGATTGCTACTGAAGCTTTCTTT. It specifies CSAIRQIATEAFF.

This clonotype turned up a few times. J is TRBJ1-2 and V is TRBV6-1, with 9 nucleotides matching TRBD1. The CDR3 has 14 residues. From germline, CDR1 is MNHNS and CDR2 SASEGT. The trim removed 6 bases at V and 5 bases at J, leaving 7 bases unmatched. CDR3 in amino acids: CASRPTGGGYGYTF. As DNA, the CDR3 is TGTGCCAGCAGACCCACAGGGGGCGGGTATGGCTACACCTTC.

The chain carries TRBV12-3 or TRBV12-4 and TRBJ2-7; 8 bases align to TRBD1. This CDR3 spans 15 amino acids. The V gene end was trimmed by 4 bases and the J gene end by 3 bases; junction bases not matched to a gene: 8. CDR3 amino acids: CASSSVGQVLYEQYF. As DNA, the CDR3 is TGTGCCAGCAGTTCAGTGGGACAGGTTCTCTACGAGCAGTACTTC.

This clonotype occurred a few times. The chain has TRBV12-3 or TRBV12-4 and TRBJ1-1; no reliable D call. Trimming stripped 6 bases from V and 3 bases from J, with 14 bases between. The CDR3 runs 14 residues. DNA of the CDR3: TGTGCCAGCAGCCCCCGCGGACTACACACTGAAGCTTTCTTT. Amino acid sequence: CASSPRGLHTEAFF.

This clonotype came up many times. V and J are TRBV9 and TRBJ2-1; D is ambiguous. Trimming took 0 bases from V and 3 from J, leaving 7 bases between them. Germline CDR1 SGDLS, CDR2 YYNGEE. The CDR3 consists of 14 residues. The CDR3 region has the DNA TGTGCCAGCAGCGTAGCGGCAAACTACAATGAGCAGTTCTTC. It codes for CASSVAANYNEQFF.

V and J are TRBV5-1 and TRBJ2-7; D may be TRBD1 or TRBD2 (5 bases each). The V gene lost 1 base and the J gene lost 3 bases, with 11 bases spanning the gap. This CDR3 contains 14 residues. Germline lookup yields CDR1 SGHRS and CDR2 YFSETQ. CDR3 protein: CASSLRGVSYEQYF. In nucleotides, the CDR3 is TGCGCCAGCAGCTTGAGAGGGGTGAGCTACGAGCAGTACTTC.

There are a few counts of this clonotype. The chain recombines TRBV7-6 with TRBJ2-2; D is perhaps TRBD1 (5 bases). The ends were cut back, 2 bases at V and 5 bases at J, with 15 bases in the middle. Germline CDR1 and CDR2: SGHVS and FNYEAQ. The CDR3 is 16 residues long. The DNA for the CDR3 is TGTGCCAGCAGCTTACGAGAACAGGCGATAACCGGGGAGCTGTTTTTT. It specifies CASSLREQAITGELFF. The variable domain in full, with the rest retrieved from reference TRBV7-6 and TRBJ2-2, is GAGVSQSPRYKVTKRGQDVALRCDPISGHVSLYWYRQALGQGPEFLTYFNYEAQQDKSGLPNDRFSAERPEGSISTLTIQRTEQRDSAMYRCASSLREQAITGELFFGEGSRLTVL.

Concerning this clonotype itself: The germline gene is not matched at one end of the junction; a read error may be the cause. The V call is TRBV2, the J call TRBJ2-5, with D unclear. The CDR3 has 11 amino acids. Germline V gene sequence: CDR1 SNHLY, CDR2 FYNNEI. The CDR3 sequence: CASSEPETPYF. The CDR3 nucleotides read TGTGCCAGCAGTGAACCGGAGACCCCGTACTTC.

CDR3 amino acids: CASSPSVSTDTQYF. The CDR3 DNA is TGTGCCAGCAGCCCTTCCGTTAGCACAGATACGCAGTATTTT. The rearrangement links TRBV7-3 to TRBJ2-3; no clear D. Germline V gene lookup returns CDR1 SGHTA and CDR2 FQGTGA. The CDR3 sequence is 14 residues long. V lost 5 bases, J lost 0 bases, and 9 bases lay in between.

This clonotype showed up just a few times. The CDR3 protein is CASSLQTSGQETQYF. The DNA for the CDR3 is TGCGCCAGCAGCTTGCAGACTAGCGGACAAGAGACCCAGTACTTC. The V and J genes are TRBV5-1 and TRBJ2-5; 9 positions match TRBD2. In germline, CDR1 is SGHRS, CDR2 YFSETQ. The CDR3 covers 15 residues. Trimming took 1 base from V and 2 from J; bases not matched to a gene: 3.

This clonotype was counted a few times. This sequence joins TRBV5-1 and TRBJ1-1; D possibly corresponds to TRBD1 (6 bases). Looked up from germline, CDR1 is SGHRS and CDR2 is YFSETQ. Between the trimmed V and J ends, which lost 1 base and 1 base, there was a span of 8 bases. The CDR3 totals 14 residues. The CDR3 DNA reads TGCGCCAGCAGCTTGACAGGGTCGAACACTGAAGCTTTCTTT. It encodes CASSLTGSNTEAFF.

There are a few counts of this clonotype. V gene TRBV13 combines with J gene TRBJ2-1, with D possibly matching TRBD2 (5 bases). Deletions cut 5 bases from V and 0 bases from J, with 20 bases between. The CDR3 covers 18 residues. The germline CDR1 and CDR2 sequences are PRHDT and FYEKMQ (reference sequence). CDR3: CASSHRSRARRSYNEQFF. CDR3 nucleotides: TGTGCCAGCAGCCACCGATCGCGGGCCCGTCGCTCCTACAATGAGCAGTTCTTC.

This chain joins TRBV6-6 and TRBJ2-1; D unresolved. Germline CDR1 MNHNY, CDR2 SVGAGI (reference sequence). Trimming cost V 5 bases and J 9 bases, with 8 bases left between them. This CDR3 spans 11 amino acids. The CDR3, as DNA: TGTGCCAGCAGTCAGACTCGTGAGCAGTTCTTC. It yields the protein CASSQTREQFF.